Described below is a single T cell receptor (beta chain) sequence and its context. What it recognizes is unknown. This CDR3 has 16 residues. Per germline, CDR1 SGHTA and CDR2 FQGNSA. V lost 8 bases, J lost 2 bases, and 15 bases stayed unmatched. The record originates from a study of shared clonotypes between healthy human individuals. Study context: The donors, a couple of women and three men, were aged 18 to 49. Study-level findings and limits: Several donors held 5% to 5.5% of naive CD4 clonotypes in common.

The assay was immunoSEQ multiplex PCR, and TCRdb's table has in-frame clones only and misses some. This sample carries roughly 2.2 million clones, around 92% of them seen once, and the ten largest clones take around 0.4%. Sequences were obtained from naive CD4+ T cells from PBMCs. Subset given: CD45RA+ positively selected. The receptor comes from a man between 18 and 35 years old in good health. Some clones in this sample may be carry-over from other donors' samples. The V call is TRBV7-2, the J call TRBJ2-7, with 7 nucleotides matching TRBD2. The CDR3 DNA follows: TGTGCCAGCGCCCGGGTCGCCGGGGGGTCCCCCTACGAGCAGTACTTC. Its translation is CASARVAGGSPYEQYF. Looking up the rest from reference TRBV7-2 and TRBJ2-7 gives the full variable domain: GAGVSQSPSNKVTEKGKDVELRCDPISGHTALYWYRQSLGQGLEFLIYFQGNSAPDKSGLPSDRFSAERTGGSVSTLTIQRTQQEDSAVYLCASARVAGGSPYEQYFGPGTRLTVT.